The subject of this entry is one T cell receptor beta chain. In the authors' workflow: Estimated nucleated cell counts came from reference gene primer amplification. This table comes from immunoSEQ multiplex PCR, and its TCRdb copy is limited to in-frame clones, with some not included. That table supplies the V and J calls and clone size; D and trimming were determined from the DNA. The table lists some 300,000 clones, roughly 91% of them singletons, with under 3.5% in the top ten. This record belongs to a study of blood T cell repertoires in COVID-19. V lost 6 bases to trimming and J lost 0 bases, with 9 bases between them. CDR3 length equals 13 residues. The germline gives CDR1 MNHEY, CDR2 SVGAGI. Cohort allocation depended upon clinical history that participants reported.

This rearrangement joins TRBV6-5 to TRBJ2-7, with D maybe TRBD2 (5 bases). The sequence came from a woman between 50 and 59 years old who had been exposed to COVID-19. Sequenced: PBMCs or T cells enriched from blood (not recorded which). Here the CDR3 reads CASSRENSYEQYF. CDR3 nucleotides: TGTGCCAGCAGCCGGGAAAACTCCTACGAGCAGTACTTC.